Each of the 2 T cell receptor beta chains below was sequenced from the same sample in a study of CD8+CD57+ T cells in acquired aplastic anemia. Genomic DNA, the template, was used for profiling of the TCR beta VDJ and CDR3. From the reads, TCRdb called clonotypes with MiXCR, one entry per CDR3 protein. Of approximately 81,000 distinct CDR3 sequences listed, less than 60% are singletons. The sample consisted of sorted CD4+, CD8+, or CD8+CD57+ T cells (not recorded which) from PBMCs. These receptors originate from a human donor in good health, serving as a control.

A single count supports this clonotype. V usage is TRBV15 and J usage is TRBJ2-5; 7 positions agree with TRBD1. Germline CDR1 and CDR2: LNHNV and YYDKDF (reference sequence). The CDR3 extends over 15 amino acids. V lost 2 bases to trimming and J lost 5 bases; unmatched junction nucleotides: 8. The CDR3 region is CATSRSPDRRETQYF. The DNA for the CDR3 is TGTGCCACCAGCAGATCGCCGGACAGGCGCGAGACCCAGTACTTC.

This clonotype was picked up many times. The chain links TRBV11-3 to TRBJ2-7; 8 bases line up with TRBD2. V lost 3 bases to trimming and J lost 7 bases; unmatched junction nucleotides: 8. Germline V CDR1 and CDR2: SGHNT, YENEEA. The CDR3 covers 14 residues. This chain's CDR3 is CASSFSGMVLEQYF. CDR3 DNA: TGTGCCAGCAGCTTTAGCGGGATGGTCCTAGAGCAGTACTTC.